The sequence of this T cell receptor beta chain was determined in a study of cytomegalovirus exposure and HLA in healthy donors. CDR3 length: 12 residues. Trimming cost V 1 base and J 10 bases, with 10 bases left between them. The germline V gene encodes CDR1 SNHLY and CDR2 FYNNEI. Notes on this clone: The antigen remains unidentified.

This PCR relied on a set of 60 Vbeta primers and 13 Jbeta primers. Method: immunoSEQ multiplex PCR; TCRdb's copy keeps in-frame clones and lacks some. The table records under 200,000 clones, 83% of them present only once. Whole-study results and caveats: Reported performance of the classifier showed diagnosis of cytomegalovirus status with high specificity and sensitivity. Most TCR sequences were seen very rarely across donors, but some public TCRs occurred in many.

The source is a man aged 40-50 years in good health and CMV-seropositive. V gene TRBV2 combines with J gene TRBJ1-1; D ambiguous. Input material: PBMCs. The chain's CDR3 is CASSEGGKGAFF. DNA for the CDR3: TGTGCCAGCAGTGAAGGAGGGAAAGGAGCTTTCTTT.